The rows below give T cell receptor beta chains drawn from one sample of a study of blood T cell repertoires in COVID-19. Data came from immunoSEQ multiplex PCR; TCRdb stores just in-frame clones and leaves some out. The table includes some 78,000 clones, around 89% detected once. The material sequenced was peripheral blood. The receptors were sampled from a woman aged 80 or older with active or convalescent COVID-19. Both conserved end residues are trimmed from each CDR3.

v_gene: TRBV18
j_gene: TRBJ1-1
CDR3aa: ASSERDKAFNTEAF

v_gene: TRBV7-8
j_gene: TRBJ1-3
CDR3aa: ASSPGQFSGNTIY

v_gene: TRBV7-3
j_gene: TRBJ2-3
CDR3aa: ASSQGTSGVSDTQY

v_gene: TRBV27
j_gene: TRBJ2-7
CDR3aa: ASSPSGLALSGYEQY

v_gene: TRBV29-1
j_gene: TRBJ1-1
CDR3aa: SVELALQGSTEAF

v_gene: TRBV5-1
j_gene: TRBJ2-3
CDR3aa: ASSLPRGAALSTDTQY

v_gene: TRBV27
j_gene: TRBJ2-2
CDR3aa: ASSLRGRNTGELF

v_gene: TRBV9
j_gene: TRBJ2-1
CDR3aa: ASNSGGLGSVEQF

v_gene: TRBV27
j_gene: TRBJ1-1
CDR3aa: ASSQQGGSTEAF

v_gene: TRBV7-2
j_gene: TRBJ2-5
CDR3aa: ASSLVGGLAPKTQY

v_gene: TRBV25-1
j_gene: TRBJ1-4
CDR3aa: ASSDPRQGGNEKLF

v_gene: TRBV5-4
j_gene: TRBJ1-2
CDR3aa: ASSSRDNNYGYT

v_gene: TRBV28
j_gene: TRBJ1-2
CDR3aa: ASSPRLKSGYT

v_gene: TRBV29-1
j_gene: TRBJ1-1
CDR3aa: SGMEGGTEAF

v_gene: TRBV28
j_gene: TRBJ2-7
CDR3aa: ASSLGGGTYEQY

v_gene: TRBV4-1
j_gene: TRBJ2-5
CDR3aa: ASSRGGGLQETQY

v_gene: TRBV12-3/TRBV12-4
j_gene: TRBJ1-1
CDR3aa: ASRATGISEAF

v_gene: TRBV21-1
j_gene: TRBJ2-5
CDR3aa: ASSKVRGKREETQY

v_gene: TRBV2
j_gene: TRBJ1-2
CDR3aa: ASRRGMGNGYT

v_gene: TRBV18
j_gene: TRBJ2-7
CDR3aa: ASSSRLSSGSHHEQY